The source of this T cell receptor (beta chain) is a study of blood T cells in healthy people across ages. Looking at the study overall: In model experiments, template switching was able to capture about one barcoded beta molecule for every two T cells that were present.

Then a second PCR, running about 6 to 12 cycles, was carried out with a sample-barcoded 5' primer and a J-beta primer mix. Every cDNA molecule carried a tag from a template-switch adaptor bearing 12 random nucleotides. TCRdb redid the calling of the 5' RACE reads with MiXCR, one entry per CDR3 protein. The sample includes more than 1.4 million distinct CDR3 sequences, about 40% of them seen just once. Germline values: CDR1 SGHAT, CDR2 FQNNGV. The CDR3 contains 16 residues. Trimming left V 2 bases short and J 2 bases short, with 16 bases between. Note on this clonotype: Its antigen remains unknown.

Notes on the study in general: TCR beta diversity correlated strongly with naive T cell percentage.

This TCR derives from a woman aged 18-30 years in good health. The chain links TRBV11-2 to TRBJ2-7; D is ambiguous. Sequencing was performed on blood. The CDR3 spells CASSLQAGSPAYEQYF. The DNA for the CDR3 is TGTGCCAGCAGCTTACAGGCCGGCAGTCCAGCCTACGAGCAGTACTTC.